This T cell receptor beta chain was recorded in a study of blood T cell repertoires in COVID-19. The CDR3 sequence is 16 residues long. Germline-derived CDR1 and CDR2 are MRHNA and SNTAGT. The ends lost 3 bases at V and 6 bases at J; junction bases unmatched: 11. Authors' data handling: Amplification of reference gene primers provided the estimated nucleated cell counts. This table comes from immunoSEQ multiplex PCR, and its TCRdb copy is limited to in-frame clones, with some not included. From that table come the V and J calls and clone size; the DNA was used to work out D and trimming. The table lists 250,000 or so clones, about 87% of them singletons.

Sequencing used PBMCs or T cells enriched from blood (not recorded which). V and J are TRBV6-4 and TRBJ1-1; 9 bases map to TRBD1. The receptor was derived from a woman in her 30s who had been exposed to COVID-19. CDR3 protein: CASSEYGAGQGSEAFF. CDR3 coding DNA: TGTGCCAGCAGTGAATATGGTGCGGGACAGGGTTCTGAAGCTTTCTTT.